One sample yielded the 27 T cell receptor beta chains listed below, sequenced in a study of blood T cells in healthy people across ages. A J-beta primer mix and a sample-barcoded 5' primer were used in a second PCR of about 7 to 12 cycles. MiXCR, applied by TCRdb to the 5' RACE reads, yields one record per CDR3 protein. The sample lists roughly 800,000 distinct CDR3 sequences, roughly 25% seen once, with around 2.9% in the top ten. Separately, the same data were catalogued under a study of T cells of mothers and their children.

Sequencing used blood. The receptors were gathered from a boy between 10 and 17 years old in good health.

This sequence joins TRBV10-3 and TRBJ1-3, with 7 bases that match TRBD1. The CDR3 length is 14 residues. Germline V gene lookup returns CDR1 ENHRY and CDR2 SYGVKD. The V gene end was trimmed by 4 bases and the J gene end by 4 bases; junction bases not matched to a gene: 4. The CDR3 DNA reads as TGTGCCATCAGTGTGGGGGACAGAGGAAACACCATATATTTT. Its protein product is CAISVGDRGNTIYF.

CDR3 sequence reads: CASSGRDSSPYGYTF. The CDR3 DNA reads as TGTGCCAGCAGTGGTCGGGACAGCTCGCCTTATGGCTACACCTTC. The chain links TRBV27 to TRBJ1-2, with 7 bases matching TRBD1. CDR3 length equals 15 residues. After removal of 5 bases from V and 5 bases from J, the junction contained 11 bases not matched to a gene. Germline CDR1 is MNHEY and CDR2 is SMNVEV (reference sequence).

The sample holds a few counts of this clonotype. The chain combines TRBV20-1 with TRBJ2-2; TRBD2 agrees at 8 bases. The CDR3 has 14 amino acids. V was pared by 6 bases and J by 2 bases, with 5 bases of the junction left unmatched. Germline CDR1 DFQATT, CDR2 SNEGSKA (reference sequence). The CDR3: CSALSGANTGELFF. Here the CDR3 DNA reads TGCAGTGCGCTTAGCGGGGCAAACACCGGGGAGCTGTTTTTT.

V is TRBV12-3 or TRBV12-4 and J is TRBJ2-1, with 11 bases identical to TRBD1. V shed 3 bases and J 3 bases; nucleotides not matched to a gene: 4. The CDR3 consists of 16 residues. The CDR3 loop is CASSFGDRGVYNEQFF. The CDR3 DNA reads TGTGCCAGCAGTTTTGGGGACAGGGGGGTCTACAATGAGCAGTTCTTC.

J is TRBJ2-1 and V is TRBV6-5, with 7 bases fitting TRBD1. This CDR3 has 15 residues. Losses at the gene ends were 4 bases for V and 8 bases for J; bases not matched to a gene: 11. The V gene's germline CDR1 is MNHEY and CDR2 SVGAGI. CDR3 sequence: CASSSDPGQRDEQFF. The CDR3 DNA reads TGTGCCAGCAGTTCCGATCCGGGACAGCGCGATGAGCAGTTCTTC.

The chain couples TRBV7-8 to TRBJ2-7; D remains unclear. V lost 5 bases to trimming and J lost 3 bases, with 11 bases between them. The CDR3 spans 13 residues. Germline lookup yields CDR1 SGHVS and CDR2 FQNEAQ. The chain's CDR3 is CASSMEIRYEQYF. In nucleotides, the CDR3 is TGTGCCAGCAGCATGGAGATCCGCTACGAGCAGTACTTC. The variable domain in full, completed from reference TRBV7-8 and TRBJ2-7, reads GAGVSQSPRYKVAKRGQDVALRCDPISGHVSLFWYQQALGQGPEFLTYFQNEAQLDKSGLPSDRFFAERPEGSVSTLKIQRTQQEDSAVYLCASSMEIRYEQYFGPGTRLTVT.

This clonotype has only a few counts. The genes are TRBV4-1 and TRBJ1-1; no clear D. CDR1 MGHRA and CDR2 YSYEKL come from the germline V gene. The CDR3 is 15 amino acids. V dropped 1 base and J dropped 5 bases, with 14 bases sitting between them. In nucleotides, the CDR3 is TGCGCCAGCAGCCAAGCCCCTGGTTCTCAGACTGAAGCTTTCTTT. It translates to CASSQAPGSQTEAFF.

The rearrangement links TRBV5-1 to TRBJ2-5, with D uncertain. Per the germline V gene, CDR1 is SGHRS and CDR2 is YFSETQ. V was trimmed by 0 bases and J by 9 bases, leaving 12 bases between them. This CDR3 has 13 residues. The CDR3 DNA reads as TGCGCCAGCAGCTTGGTGACCGACCAGCCCCAGTACTTC. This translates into CASSLVTDQPQYF.

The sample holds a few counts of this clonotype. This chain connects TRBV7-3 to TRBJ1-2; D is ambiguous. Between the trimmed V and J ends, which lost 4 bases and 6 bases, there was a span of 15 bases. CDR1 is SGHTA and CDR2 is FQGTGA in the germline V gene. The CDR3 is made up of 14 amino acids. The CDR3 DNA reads TGTGCCAGCAGCTATCAAGGCCCCGGGGATGGCTACACCTTC. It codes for CASSYQGPGDGYTF.

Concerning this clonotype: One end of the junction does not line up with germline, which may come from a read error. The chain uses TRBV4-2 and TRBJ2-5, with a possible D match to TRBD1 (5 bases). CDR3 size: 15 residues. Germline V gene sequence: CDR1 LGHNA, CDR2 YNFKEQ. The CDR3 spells CASSQRGQNQETQYF. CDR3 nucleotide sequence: TGTGCCAGCAGCCAAAGGGGCCAGAACCAAGAAACCCAGTACTTC.

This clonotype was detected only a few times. The CDR3 DNA reads TGCGCCAGCAGCTTAATCGGGACAGTCGGTGAGCAGTTCTTC. It specifies CASSLIGTVGEQFF. The rearrangement links TRBV4-1 to TRBJ2-5, with TRBD1 identical over 7 bases. The end of the DNA is better explained by TRBJ2-1, so the J call may be wrong. The CDR3 runs 14 residues. Germline V gene sequence: CDR1 MGHRA, CDR2 YSYEKL.

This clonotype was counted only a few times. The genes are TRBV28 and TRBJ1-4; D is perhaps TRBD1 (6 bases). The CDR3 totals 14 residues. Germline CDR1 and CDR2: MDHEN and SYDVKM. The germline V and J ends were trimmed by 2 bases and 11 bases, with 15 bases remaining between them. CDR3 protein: CASSLTNREGKLFF. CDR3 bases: TGTGCCAGCAGTTTAACCAACAGGGAAGGGAAACTGTTTTTT.

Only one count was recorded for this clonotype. For the CDR3, the DNA is TGCGCCAGCAGCTTTTCGGGTACAACTAATGAAAAACTGTTTTTT. This codes for CASSFSGTTNEKLFF. The V gene is TRBV5-1, the J gene TRBJ1-4; D call uncertain. The germline V gene encodes CDR1 SGHRS and CDR2 YFSETQ. This CDR3 has 15 residues. The V end was cut by 2 bases, the J end by 0 bases, with 8 bases between. Full variable domain (missing parts from reference TRBV5-1 and TRBJ1-4): KAGVTQTPRYLIKTRGQQVTLSCSPISGHRSVSWYQQTPGQGLQFLFEYFSETQRNKGNFPGRFSGRQFSNSRSEMNVSTLELGDSALYLCASSFSGTTNEKLFFGSGTQLSVL.

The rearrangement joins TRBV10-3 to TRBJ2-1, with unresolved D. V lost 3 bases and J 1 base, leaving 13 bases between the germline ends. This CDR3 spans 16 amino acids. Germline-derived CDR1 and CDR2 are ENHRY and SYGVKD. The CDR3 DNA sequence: TGTGCCATCAGTGATTGGTCCTCCCTGTCCTACAATGAGCAGTTCTTC. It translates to CAISDWSSLSYNEQFF.

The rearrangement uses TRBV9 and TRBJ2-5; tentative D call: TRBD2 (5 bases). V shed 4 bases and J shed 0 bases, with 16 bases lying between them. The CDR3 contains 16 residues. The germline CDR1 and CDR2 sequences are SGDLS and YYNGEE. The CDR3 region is CASSPGGLTYQETQYF. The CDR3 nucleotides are TGTGCCAGCAGCCCCGGCGGGTTAACGTACCAAGAGACCCAGTACTTC.

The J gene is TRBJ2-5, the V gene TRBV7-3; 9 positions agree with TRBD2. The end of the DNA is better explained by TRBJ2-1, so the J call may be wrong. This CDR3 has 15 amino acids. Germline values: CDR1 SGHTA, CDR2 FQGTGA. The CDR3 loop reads CASSELGLAENEQFF. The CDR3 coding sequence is TGTGCCAGCAGTGAACTGGGACTAGCAGAGAATGAGCAGTTCTTC.

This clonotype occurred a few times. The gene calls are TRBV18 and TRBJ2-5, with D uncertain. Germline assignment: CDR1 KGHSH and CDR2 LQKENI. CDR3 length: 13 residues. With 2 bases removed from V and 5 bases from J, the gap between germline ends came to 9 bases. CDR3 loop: CASSPFGPETQYF. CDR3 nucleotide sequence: TGTGCCAGCTCACCATTCGGGCCGGAGACCCAGTACTTC.

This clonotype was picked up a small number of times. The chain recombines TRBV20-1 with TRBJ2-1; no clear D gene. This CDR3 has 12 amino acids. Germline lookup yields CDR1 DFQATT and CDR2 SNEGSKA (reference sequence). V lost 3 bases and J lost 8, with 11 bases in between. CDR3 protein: CSARRTGYEQFF. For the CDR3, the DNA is TGCAGTGCTAGGCGTACCGGGTATGAGCAGTTCTTC.

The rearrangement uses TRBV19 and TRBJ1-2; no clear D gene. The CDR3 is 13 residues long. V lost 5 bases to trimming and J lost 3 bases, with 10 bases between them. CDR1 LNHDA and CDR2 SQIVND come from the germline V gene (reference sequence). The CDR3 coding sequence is TGTGCCAGTAGTGGGCAGGCTTACTATGGCTACACCTTC. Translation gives CASSGQAYYGYTF.

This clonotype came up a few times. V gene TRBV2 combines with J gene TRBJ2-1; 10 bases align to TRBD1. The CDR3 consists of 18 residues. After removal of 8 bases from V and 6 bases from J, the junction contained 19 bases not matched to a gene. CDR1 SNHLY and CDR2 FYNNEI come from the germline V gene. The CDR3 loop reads CASGRKEGDRGWGNEQFF. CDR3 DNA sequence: TGTGCCAGCGGCCGGAAGGAGGGGGACAGGGGCTGGGGCAATGAGCAGTTCTTC. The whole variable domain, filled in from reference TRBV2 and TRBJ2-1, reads EPEVTQTPSHQVTQMGQEVILRCVPISNHLYFYWYRQILGQKVEFLVSFYNNEISEKSEIFDDQFSVERPDGSNFTLKIRSTKLEDSAMYFCASGRKEGDRGWGNEQFFGPGTRLTVL.

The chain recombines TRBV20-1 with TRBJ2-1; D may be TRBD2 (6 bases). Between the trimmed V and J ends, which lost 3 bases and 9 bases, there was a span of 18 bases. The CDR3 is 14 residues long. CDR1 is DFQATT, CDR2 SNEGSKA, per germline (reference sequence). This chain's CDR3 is CSASRDSLPTEQFF. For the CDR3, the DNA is TGCAGTGCTAGCCGGGACTCCCTTCCCACTGAGCAGTTCTTC.

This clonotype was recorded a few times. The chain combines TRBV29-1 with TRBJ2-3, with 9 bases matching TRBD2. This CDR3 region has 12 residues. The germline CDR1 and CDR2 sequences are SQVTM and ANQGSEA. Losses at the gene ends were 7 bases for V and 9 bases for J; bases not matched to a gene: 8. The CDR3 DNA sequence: TGCAGCGCCAGCGGGGGGTATCACACGCAGTATTTT. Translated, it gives CSASGGYHTQYF.

The CDR3 sequence is CASSPKGRGAETQYF. As DNA, the CDR3 is TGTGCCAGCTCACCAAAAGGCAGGGGCGCGGAGACCCAGTACTTC. J is TRBJ2-5 and V is TRBV18, with D perhaps TRBD1 (6 bases). V was cut by 2 bases and J by 5 bases, with 15 bases left in between. This CDR3 is 15 amino acids long. Per the germline V gene, CDR1 is KGHSH and CDR2 is LQKENI.

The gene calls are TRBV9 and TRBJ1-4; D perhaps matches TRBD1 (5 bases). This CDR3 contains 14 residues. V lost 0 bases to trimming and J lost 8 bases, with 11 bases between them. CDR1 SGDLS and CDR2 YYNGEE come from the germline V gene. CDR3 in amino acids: CASSVGGWGEKLFF. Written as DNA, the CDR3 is TGTGCCAGCAGCGTAGGGGGCTGGGGAGAAAAACTGTTTTTT.

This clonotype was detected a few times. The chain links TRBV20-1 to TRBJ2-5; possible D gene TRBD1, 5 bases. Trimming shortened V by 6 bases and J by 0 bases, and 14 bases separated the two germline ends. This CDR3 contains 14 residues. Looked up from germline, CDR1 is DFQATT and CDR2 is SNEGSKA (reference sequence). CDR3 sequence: CSALRKGYQETQYF. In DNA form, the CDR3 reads TGCAGTGCCCTCAGAAAGGGGTACCAAGAGACCCAGTACTTC.

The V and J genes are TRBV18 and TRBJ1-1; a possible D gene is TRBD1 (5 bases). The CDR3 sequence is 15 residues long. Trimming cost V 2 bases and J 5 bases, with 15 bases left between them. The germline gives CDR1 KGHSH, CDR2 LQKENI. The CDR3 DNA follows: TGTGCCAGCTCACCATACACGCGGGCAGGGACTGAAGCTTTCTTT. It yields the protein CASSPYTRAGTEAFF.

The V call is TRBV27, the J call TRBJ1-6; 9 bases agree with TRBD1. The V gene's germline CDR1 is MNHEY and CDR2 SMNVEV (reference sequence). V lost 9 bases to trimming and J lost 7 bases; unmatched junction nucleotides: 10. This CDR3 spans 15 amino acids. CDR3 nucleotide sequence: TGTGCCAGTAAACCTCCCGGGACAGGGAATTCACCCCTCCACTTT. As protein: CASKPPGTGNSPLHF.